The 8 T cell receptor beta chains presented below share a single source sample, sequenced in a study of T cells in placental villitis. This was the immunoSEQ v4 assay. Assay used: immunoSEQ multiplex PCR; TCRdb lists only in-frame clones, some missing. The sample includes roughly 3,000 clones, approximately 79% of them seen just once. The sample consisted of placental tissue containing maternal and fetal cells. The receptors derive from a human patient with infectious villitis; the placental T cells may come from both mother and fetus.

The J gene is TRBJ2-5, the V gene TRBV3-1 (or the pseudogene TRBV3-2); possible D gene TRBD2, 5 bases. CDR3 size: 13 residues. CDR1 is LGHDT, CDR2 YNNKEL, per germline (reference sequence). Trimming took off 2 bases at V and 5 bases at J, with 9 bases between the two ends. The CDR3 coding sequence is TGTGCCAGCAGCCAAAATCCGGGGGAGACCCAGTACTTC. Its protein product is CASSQNPGETQYF.

This CDR3 reads CASSATGAVHQPQHF. CDR3 DNA: TGTGCCAGCTCCGCGACAGGGGCAGTGCATCAGCCCCAGCATTTT. The rearrangement joins TRBV18 to TRBJ1-5; 8 bases fit TRBD1. The CDR3 has 15 residues. After removal of 6 bases from V and 5 bases from J, the junction contained 9 bases not matched to a gene. The germline CDR1 and CDR2 sequences are KGHSH and LQKENI.

V is TRBV28 and J is TRBJ1-2; D might be TRBD1 (6 bases). This CDR3 spans 15 amino acids. Germline CDR1 and CDR2: MDHEN and SYDVKM. V shed 3 bases and J shed 8 bases, with 19 bases lying between them. CDR3 protein: CASSFDGGAVGGYTF. The CDR3 DNA sequence: TGTGCCAGCAGTTTCGATGGGGGCGCAGTAGGAGGCTACACCTTC.

The chain recombines TRBV2 with TRBJ1-1; tentatively, D is TRBD1 (5 bases). The CDR3 runs 11 residues. Trimming cost V 4 bases and J 11 bases, with 11 bases left between them. CDR1 is SNHLY and CDR2 is FYNNEI in the germline V gene. As DNA, the CDR3 is TGTGCCAGCAGTGTATATCGGGACGCTTTCTTT. It yields the protein CASSVYRDAFF.

The chain joins TRBV5-6 to TRBJ1-5, with a weak D call TRBD1 (5 bases). CDR3 size: 16 residues. V was shortened by 2 bases and J by 0 bases, with 12 bases between the two germline ends. In germline, CDR1 is SGHDT, CDR2 YYEEEE. The CDR3 region is CASSFKGMASNQPQHF. CDR3 DNA: TGTGCCAGCAGCTTCAAGGGGATGGCTAGCAATCAGCCCCAGCATTTT.

This clone occurred a few times. V gene TRBV27 combines with J gene TRBJ1-1; D unclear. The CDR3 loop spans 15 amino acids. The V end was cut by 2 bases, the J end by 0 bases, with 10 bases between. Germline values: CDR1 MNHEY, CDR2 SMNVEV (reference sequence). CDR3 region: CASSLGPAMNTEAFF. CDR3 coding DNA: TGTGCCAGCAGTTTAGGGCCAGCCATGAACACTGAAGCTTTCTTT.

This rearrangement joins TRBV6-6 to TRBJ1-2, with unresolved D. The CDR3 extends over 14 amino acids. V was clipped by 2 bases and J by 2 bases, with 9 bases between them. CDR1 is MNHNY and CDR2 is SVGAGI in the germline V gene (reference sequence). The CDR3 DNA follows: TGTGCCAGCAGTTACCTCCGGGCCAACTATGGCTACACCTTC. Translation gives CASSYLRANYGYTF.

To note about this clone: One end of the junction is discordant with germline, which a read error may explain. The chain is built from TRBV6-1 and TRBJ1-6, with 7 bases identical to TRBD1. Germline-derived CDR1 and CDR2 are MNHNS and SASEGT. This CDR3 region has 16 residues. DNA for the CDR3: TGTGCCAGCAGTGAACTCGGACAGGCCCTTAATTCATCCCTCCACTTT. This encodes CASSELGQALNSSLHF.